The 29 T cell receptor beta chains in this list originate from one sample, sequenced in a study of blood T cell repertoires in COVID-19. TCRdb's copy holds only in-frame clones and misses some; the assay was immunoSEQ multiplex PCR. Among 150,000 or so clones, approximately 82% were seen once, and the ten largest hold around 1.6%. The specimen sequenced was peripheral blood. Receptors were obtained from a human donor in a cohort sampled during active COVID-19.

As DNA, the CDR3 is TGTGCCAGCAGACCCGGGACAGGGGCCATTAGCACTGAAGCTTTCTTT. It codes for CASRPGTGAISTEAFF. The V call is TRBV5-4, the J call TRBJ1-1; 10 bases match TRBD1. J was trimmed by 4 bases and V by 5 bases; bases with no gene match: 11. Germline V gene data show CDR1 as SGHNT and CDR2 as YYREEE (reference sequence). CDR3 length: 16 amino acids.

CDR3 protein: CASSLSGGPNEQYF. The CDR3 bases are TGTGCCAGCAGCTTGTCTGGGGGCCCCAACGAGCAGTACTTC. The chain recombines TRBV7-9 with TRBJ2-7, with D perhaps matching TRBD1 (6 bases). Germline-derived CDR1 and CDR2 are SEHNR and FQNEAQ (reference sequence). V lost 3 bases and J lost 5, with 14 bases in between. The CDR3 runs to 14 residues.

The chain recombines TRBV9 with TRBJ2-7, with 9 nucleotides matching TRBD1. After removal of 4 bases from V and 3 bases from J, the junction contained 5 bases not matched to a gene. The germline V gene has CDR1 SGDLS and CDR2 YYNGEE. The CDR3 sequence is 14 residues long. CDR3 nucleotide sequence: TGTGCCAGCAGCCTCACAGGGGGCGGCTACGAGCAGTACTTC. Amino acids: CASSLTGGGYEQYF.

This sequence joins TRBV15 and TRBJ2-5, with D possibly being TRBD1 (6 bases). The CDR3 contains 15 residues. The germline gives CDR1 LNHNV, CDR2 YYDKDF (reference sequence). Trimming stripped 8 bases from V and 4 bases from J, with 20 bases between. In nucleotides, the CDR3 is TGTGCCACCGCCAGAGATAACAGGGTGAGAGAGACCCAGTACTTC. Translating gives CATARDNRVRETQYF.

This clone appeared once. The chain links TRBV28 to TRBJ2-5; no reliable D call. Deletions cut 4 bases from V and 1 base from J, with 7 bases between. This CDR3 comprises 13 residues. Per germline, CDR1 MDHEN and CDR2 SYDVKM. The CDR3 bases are TGTGCCAGCAGTTCCAACATCCAAGAGACCCAGTACTTC. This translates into CASSSNIQETQYF.

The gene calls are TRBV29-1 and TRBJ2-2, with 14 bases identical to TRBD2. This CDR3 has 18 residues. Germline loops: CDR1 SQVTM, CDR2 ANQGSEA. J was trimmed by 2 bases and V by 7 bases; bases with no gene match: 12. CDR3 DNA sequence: TGCAGCGCTGGGAAGACTAGCGGGAGGGCGGGCAACACCGGGGAGCTGTTTTTT. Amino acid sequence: CSAGKTSGRAGNTGELFF.

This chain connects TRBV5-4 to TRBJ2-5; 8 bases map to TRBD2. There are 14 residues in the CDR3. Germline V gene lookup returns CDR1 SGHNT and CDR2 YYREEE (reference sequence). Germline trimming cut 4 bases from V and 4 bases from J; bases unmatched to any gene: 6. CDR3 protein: CASSPSGSGETQYF. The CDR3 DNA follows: TGTGCCAGCAGCCCCAGCGGGAGTGGAGAGACCCAGTACTTC.

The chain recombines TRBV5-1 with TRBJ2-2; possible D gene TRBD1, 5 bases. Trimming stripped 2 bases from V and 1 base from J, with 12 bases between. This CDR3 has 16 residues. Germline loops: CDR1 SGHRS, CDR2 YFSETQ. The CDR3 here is CASSFSGQGNTGELFF. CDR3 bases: TGCGCCAGCAGCTTCTCAGGGCAGGGGAACACCGGGGAGCTGTTTTTT.

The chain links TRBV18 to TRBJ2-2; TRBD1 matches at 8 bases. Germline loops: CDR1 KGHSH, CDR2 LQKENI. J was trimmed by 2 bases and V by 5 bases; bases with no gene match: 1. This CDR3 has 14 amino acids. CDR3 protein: CASSGTGNTGELFF. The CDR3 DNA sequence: TGTGCCAGCTCAGGGACAGGAAACACCGGGGAGCTGTTTTTT.

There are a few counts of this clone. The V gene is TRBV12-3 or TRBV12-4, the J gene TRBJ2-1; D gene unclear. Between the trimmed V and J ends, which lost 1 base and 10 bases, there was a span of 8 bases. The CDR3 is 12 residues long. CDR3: CASSLGRSEQFF. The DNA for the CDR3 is TGTGCCAGCAGTTTAGGGAGATCCGAGCAGTTCTTC.

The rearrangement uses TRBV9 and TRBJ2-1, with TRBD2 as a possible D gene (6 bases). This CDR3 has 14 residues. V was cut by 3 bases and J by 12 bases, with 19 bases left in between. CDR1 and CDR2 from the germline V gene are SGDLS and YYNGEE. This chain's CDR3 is CASSGTGTPRRQFF. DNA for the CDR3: TGTGCCAGCAGCGGGACCGGGACTCCGAGGAGGCAGTTCTTC.

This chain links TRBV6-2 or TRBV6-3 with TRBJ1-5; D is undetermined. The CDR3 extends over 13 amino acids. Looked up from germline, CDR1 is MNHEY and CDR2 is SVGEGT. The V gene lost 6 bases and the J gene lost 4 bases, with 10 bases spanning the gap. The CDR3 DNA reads TGTGCCAGCAGCCGCGCCGGTAATCAGCCCCAGCATTTT. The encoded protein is CASSRAGNQPQHF.

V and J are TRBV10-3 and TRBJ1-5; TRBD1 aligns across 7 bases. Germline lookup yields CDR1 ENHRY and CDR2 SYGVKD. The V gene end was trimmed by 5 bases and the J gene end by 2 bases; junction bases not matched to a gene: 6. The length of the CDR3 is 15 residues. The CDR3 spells CAISPGQDGNQPQHF. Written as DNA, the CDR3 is TGTGCCATCAGTCCCGGACAGGATGGCAATCAGCCCCAGCATTTT.

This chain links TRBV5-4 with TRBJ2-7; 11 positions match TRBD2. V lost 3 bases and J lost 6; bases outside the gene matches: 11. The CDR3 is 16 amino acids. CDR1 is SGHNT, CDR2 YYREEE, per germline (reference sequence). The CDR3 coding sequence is TGTGCCAGCAGCTCACTCCTAGCGGGAGGATCTCGCGAGCAGTACTTC. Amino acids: CASSSLLAGGSREQYF.

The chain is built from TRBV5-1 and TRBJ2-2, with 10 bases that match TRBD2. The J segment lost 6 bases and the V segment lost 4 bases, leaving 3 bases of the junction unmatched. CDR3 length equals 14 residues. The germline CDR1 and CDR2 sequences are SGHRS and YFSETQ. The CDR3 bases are TGCGCCAGCAGCACTAGCGGGATCGCCGGGGAGCTGTTTTTT. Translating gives CASSTSGIAGELFF.

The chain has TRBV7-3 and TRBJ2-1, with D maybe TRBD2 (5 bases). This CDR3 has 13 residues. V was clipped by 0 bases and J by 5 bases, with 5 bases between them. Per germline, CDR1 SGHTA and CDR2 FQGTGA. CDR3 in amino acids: CASSLTSDNEQFF. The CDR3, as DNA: TGTGCCAGCAGCTTAACTAGCGACAATGAGCAGTTCTTC. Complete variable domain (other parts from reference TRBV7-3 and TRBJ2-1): GAGVSQTPSNKVTEKGKYVELRCDPISGHTALYWYRQSLGQGPEFLIYFQGTGAADDSGLPNDRFFAVRPEGSVSTLKIQRTERGDSAVYLCASSLTSDNEQFFGPGTRLTVL.

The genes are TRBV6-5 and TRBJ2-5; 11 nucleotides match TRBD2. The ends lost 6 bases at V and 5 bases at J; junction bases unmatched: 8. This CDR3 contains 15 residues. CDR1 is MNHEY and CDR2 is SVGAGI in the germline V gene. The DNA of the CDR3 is TGTGCCAGCAGGATTAGCGGGAGGGCCGGGGAGACCCAGTACTTC. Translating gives CASRISGRAGETQYF.

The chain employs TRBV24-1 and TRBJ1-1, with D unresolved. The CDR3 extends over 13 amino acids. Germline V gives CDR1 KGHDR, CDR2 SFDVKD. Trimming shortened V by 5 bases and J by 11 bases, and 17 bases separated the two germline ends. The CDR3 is CATSGRVSLHAFF. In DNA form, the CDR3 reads TGTGCCACCAGTGGGAGGGTTTCCCTCCACGCTTTCTTT.

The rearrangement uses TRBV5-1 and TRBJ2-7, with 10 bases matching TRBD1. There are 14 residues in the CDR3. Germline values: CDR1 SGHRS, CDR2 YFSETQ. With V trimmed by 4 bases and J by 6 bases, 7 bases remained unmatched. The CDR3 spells CASSGGDRGSEQYF. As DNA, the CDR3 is TGCGCCAGCAGCGGGGGGGACAGGGGATCCGAGCAGTACTTC.

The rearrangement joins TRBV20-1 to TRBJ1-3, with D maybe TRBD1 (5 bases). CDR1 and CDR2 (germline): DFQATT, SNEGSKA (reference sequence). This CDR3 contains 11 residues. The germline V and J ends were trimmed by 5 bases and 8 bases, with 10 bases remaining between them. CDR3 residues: CSAASRDTIYF. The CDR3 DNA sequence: TGCAGTGCTGCAAGCAGGGACACCATATATTTT.

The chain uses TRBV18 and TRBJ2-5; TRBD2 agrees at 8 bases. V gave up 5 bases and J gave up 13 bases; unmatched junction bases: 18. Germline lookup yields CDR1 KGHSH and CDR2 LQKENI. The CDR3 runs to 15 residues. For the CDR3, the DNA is TGTGCCAGCTCATCACGGACTAGCAGAGATACCCACCGGTACTTC. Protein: CASSSRTSRDTHRYF.

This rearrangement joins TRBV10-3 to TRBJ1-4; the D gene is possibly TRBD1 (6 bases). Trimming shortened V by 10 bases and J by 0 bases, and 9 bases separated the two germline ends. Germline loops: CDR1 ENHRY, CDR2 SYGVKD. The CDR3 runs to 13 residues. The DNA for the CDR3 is TGTGCCACCCGGGACACAACTAATGAAAAACTGTTTTTT. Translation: CATRDTTNEKLFF.

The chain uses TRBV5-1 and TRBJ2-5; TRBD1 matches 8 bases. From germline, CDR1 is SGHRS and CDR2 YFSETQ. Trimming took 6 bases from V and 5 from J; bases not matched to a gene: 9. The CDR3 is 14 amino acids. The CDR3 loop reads CASNEQGAGETQYF. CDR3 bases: TGCGCCAGCAATGAGCAGGGGGCGGGGGAGACCCAGTACTTC.

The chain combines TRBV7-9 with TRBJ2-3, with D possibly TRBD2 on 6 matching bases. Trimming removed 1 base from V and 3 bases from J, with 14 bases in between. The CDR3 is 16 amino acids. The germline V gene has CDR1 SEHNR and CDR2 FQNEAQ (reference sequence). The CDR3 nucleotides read TGTGCCAGCAGCTTAGGAGTGGTAGCGGAGACAGATACGCAGTATTTT. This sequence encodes CASSLGVVAETDTQYF.

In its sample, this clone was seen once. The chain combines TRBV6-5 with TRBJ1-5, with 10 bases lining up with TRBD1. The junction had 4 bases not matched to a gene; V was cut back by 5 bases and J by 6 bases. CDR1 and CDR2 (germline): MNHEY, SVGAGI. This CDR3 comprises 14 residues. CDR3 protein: CASSLTGGGQPQHF. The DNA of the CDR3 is TGTGCCAGCAGTCTGACAGGGGGCGGTCAGCCCCAGCATTTT.

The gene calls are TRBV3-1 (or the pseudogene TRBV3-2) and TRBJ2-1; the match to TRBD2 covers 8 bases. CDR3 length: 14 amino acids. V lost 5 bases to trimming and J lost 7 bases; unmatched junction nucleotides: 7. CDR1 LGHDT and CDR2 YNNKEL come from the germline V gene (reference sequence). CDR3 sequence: CASSLAGNYNEQFF. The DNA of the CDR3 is TGTGCCAGCAGCTTAGCGGGAAATTATAATGAGCAGTTCTTC.

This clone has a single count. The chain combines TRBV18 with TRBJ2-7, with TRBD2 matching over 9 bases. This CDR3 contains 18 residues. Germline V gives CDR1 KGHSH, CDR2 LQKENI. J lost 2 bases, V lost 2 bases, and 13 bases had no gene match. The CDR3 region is CASSPTAGGPSGTYEQYF. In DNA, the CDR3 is TGTGCCAGCTCACCAACCGCGGGAGGGCCTTCGGGAACCTACGAGCAGTACTTC. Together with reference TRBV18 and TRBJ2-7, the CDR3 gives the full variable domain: NAGVMQNPRHLVRRRGQEARLRCSPMKGHSHVYWYRQLPEEGLKFMVYLQKENIIDESGMPKERFSAEFPKEGPSILRIQQVVRGDSAAYFCASSPTAGGPSGTYEQYFGPGTRLTVT.

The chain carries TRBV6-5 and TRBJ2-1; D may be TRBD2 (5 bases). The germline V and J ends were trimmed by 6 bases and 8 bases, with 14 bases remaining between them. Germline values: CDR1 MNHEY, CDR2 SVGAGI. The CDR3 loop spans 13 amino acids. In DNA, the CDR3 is TGTGCCAGCAGCCATACTAGATCCGATGAGCAGTTCTTC. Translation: CASSHTRSDEQFF.

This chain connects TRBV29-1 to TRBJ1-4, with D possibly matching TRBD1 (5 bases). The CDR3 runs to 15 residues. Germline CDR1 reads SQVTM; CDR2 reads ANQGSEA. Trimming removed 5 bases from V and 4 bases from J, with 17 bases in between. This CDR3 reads CSVLGPGLSNEKLFF. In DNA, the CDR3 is TGCAGCGTTTTGGGGCCGGGACTCAGTAATGAAAAACTGTTTTTT.